The clone carrying this T cell receptor (beta chain) was found once. Its antigen is still unknown. The record originates from a study of T cell clonotyping in hematopoietic cell transplantation. Repertoires were generated with immunoSEQ multiplex PCR, while TCRdb's copy carries only in-frame clones and drops some. The sample gives more than 8,000 clones, more than 85% of which show up once; about 26% is in the top ten. Time point indicated: recipient sample about 28 days before transplant, after cytoreduction. Recipients were bled about 28 days pretransplant and at posttransplant days 30, 100, 180. Study conclusions and caveats: Broader posttransplant TCR repertoire diversity was predicted by graft donor and pretransplant recipient Inverse Simpson Index values.

The receptor was isolated from a woman aged 60-75 years with acute myeloid leukemia. Some clones in this sample may be carry-over from other donors' samples. The source material was peripheral blood mononuclear cells, sampled before stem cell transplant.

The CDR3 DNA is TGTGCCAGCAGCTTGGGTAGGGACTCCTACGAGCAGTACGTC. Protein product: CASSLGRDSYEQYV. The rearrangement joins TRBV5-6 to TRBJ2-7; D call uncertain. Germline V lookup: CDR1 SGHDT, CDR2 YYEEEE. Trimming stripped 0 bases from V and 0 bases from J, with 7 bases between. This CDR3 has 14 amino acids.